Sequencing of this TCR beta chain was carried out in a study of response to subunit inactivated influenza vaccine. In regard to this clonotype: The antigen is not known.

TCRdb recomputed calls from the RT-PCR reads with MiXCR, one row per CDR3 protein. The sample contains 650,000 to 800,000 distinct CDR3 sequences, about 18% of which appear only once. Overall study results and limits: There was a suggestion from the authors that each seasonal influenza vaccination recruits few new T cells.

The trim removed 2 bases at V and 13 bases at J, leaving 6 bases unmatched. CDR3 length: 13 residues. The germline V gene encodes CDR1 SGHRS and CDR2 YFSETQ. J is TRBJ2-6 and V is TRBV5-1; 7 nucleotides agree with TRBD1. Sequencing was performed on PBMCs from blood, taken more than 4 days after vaccination. The source is a man between 45 and 60 years old who received an inactivated influenza vaccine. Here the CDR3 reads CASSFRDRRVLTF. The CDR3, as DNA: TGCGCCAGCAGCTTCCGGGACAGACGGGTCCTGACTTTC. The whole variable domain, remainder taken from reference TRBV5-1 and TRBJ2-6, is KAGVTQTPRYLIKTRGQQVTLSCSPISGHRSVSWYQQTPGQGLQFLFEYFSETQRNKGNFPGRFSGRQFSNSRSEMNVSTLELGDSALYLCASSFRDRRVLTFGAGSRLTVL.